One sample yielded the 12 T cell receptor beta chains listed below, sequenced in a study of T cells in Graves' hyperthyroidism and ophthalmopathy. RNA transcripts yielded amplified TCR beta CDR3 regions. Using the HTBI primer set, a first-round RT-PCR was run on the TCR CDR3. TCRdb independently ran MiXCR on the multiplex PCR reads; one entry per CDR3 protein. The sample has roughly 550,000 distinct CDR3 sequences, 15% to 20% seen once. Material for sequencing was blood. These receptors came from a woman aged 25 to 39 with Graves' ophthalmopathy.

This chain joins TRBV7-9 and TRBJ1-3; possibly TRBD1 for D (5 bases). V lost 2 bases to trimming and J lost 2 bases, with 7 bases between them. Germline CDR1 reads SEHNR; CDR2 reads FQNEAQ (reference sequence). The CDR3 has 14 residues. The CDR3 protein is CASSLYRTGNTIYF. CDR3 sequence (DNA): TGTGCCAGCAGCTTATACAGGACTGGAAACACCATATATTTT.

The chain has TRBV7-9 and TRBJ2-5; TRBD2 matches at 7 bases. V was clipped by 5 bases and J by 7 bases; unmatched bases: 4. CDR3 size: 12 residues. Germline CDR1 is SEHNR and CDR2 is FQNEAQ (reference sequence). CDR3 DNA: TGTGCCAGCAGCCGCTTAGCGGGGACCCAGTACTTC. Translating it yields CASSRLAGTQYF.

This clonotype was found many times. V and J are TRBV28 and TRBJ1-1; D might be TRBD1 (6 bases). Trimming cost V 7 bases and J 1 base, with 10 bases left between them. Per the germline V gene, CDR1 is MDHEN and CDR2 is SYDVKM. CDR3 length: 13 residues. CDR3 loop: CASTGTPNTEAFF. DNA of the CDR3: TGTGCCAGCACAGGGACACCGAACACTGAAGCTTTCTTT.

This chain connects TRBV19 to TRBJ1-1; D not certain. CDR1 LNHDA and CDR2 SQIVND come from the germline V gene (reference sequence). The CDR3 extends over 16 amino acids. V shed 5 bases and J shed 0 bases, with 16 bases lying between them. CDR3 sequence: CASSGRGGVMNTEAFF. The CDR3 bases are TGTGCCAGTAGTGGTCGAGGCGGCGTCATGAACACTGAAGCTTTCTTT.

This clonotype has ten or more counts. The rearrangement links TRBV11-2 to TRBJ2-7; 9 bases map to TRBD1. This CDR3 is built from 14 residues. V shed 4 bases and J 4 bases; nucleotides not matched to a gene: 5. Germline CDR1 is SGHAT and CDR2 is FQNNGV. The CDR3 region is CASSSGQGTYEQYF. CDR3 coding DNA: TGTGCCAGCAGCTCAGGACAGGGGACTTACGAGCAGTACTTC.

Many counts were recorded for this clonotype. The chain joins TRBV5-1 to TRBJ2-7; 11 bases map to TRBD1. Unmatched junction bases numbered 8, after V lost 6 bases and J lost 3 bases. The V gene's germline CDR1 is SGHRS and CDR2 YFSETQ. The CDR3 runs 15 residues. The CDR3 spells CASKNPGQGDYEQYF. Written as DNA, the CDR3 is TGCGCCAGCAAAAACCCGGGACAGGGGGACTACGAGCAGTACTTC.

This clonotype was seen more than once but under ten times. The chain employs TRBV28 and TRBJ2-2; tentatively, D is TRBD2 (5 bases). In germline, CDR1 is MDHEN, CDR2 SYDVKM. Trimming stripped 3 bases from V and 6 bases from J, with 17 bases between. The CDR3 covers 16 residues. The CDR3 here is CASSFFGVGGAGELFF. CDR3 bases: TGTGCCAGCAGTTTTTTCGGGGTCGGTGGTGCCGGGGAGCTGTTTTTT.

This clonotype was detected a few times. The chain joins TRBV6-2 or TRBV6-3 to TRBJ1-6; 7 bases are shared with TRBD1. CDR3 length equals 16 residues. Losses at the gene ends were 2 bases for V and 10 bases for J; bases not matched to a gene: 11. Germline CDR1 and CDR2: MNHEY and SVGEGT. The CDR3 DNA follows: TGTGCCAGCAGTTACACCAGGACAGGTCCGAAGTCACCCCTCCACTTT. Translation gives CASSYTRTGPKSPLHF.

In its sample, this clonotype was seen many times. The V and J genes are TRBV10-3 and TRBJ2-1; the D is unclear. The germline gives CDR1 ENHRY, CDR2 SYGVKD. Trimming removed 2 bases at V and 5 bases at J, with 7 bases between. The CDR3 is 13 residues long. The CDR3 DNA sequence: TGTGCCATCAGTGAGAAGGTGAACAATGAGCAGTTCTTC. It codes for CAISEKVNNEQFF.

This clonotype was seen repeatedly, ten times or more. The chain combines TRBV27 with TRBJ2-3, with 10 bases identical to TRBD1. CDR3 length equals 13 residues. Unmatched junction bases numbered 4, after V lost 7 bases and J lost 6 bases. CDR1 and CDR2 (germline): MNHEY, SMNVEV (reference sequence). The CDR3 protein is CASKGQGSDTQYF. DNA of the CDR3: TGTGCCAGCAAGGGACAGGGGTCGGATACGCAGTATTTT.

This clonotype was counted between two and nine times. CDR3 DNA: TGTGCCAGCAGCTTCCATGGAAACACCATATATTTT. Encoded protein: CASSFHGNTIYF. V and J are TRBV7-9 and TRBJ1-3; D gene uncertain. CDR1 is SEHNR and CDR2 is FQNEAQ in the germline V gene (reference sequence). Deletions cut 3 bases from V and 3 bases from J, with 3 bases between. The CDR3 length is 12 residues.

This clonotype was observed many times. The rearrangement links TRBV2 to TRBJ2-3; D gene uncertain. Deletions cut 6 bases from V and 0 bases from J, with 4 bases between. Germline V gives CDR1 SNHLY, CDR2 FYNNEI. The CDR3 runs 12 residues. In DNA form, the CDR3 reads TGTGCCAGCAGCGAGAGCACAGATACGCAGTATTTT. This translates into CASSESTDTQYF.